What follows are 5 T cell receptor beta chains derived from one specimen sequenced in a study of cytomegalovirus exposure and HLA in healthy donors. Use of 60 Vbeta and 13 Jbeta primers characterized the PCR. Profiled with immunoSEQ multiplex PCR; TCRdb holds only in-frame clones, not every one. The sample has about 180,000 clones; roughly 87% are singletons. Sequencing used PBMCs. The receptors here all came from a man between 35 and 55 years old in good health and CMV-seronegative.

The chain employs TRBV5-1 and TRBJ2-6; TRBD1 matches 8 bases. Germline V gene data show CDR1 as SGHRS and CDR2 as YFSETQ. The junction had 13 bases not matched to a gene; V was cut back by 4 bases and J by 4 bases. The length of the CDR3 is 18 residues. The CDR3 DNA reads TGCGCCAGCAGCCAAAGGGGCCAGGGGGCGCTGGGGGCCAACGTCCTGACTTTC. Translation gives CASSQRGQGALGANVLTF.

V gene TRBV19 combines with J gene TRBJ1-1; D might be TRBD1 (6 bases). This CDR3 spans 12 amino acids. From germline, CDR1 is LNHDA and CDR2 SQIVND (reference sequence). Trimming took 8 bases from V and 6 from J, leaving 13 bases between them. The CDR3, as DNA: TGTGCCAGTGACGCGGGGGGCCCTGAAGCTTTCTTT. Translating it yields CASDAGGPEAFF.

V gene TRBV10-3 combines with J gene TRBJ1-2; 8 bases line up with TRBD1. Unmatched junction bases numbered 3, after V lost 6 bases and J lost 3 bases. Germline V gene sequence: CDR1 ENHRY, CDR2 SYGVKD. This CDR3 is built from 13 residues. CDR3 nucleotides: TGTGCCATCAGCGAACAGGGGGACTATGGCTACACCTTC. Its translation: CAISEQGDYGYTF.

This clone was found once. The V gene is TRBV19, the J gene TRBJ2-3, with a tentative D call TRBD1 (7 bases). Germline CDR1 LNHDA, CDR2 SQIVND (reference sequence). Trimming removed 4 bases from V and 1 base from J, with 12 bases in between. There are 15 residues in the CDR3. CDR3 protein: CASSKGGGGTDTQYF. The CDR3, as DNA: TGTGCCAGTAGTAAAGGGGGCGGGGGCACAGATACGCAGTATTTT.

This chain links TRBV7-9 with TRBJ2-5, with D unresolved. CDR1 and CDR2 from the germline V gene are SEHNR and FQNEAQ (reference sequence). The CDR3 covers 11 residues. V dropped 5 bases and J dropped 2 bases, with 3 bases sitting between them. The CDR3 reads CASSVQETQYF. In DNA, the CDR3 is TGTGCCAGCAGCGTACAAGAGACCCAGTACTTC.